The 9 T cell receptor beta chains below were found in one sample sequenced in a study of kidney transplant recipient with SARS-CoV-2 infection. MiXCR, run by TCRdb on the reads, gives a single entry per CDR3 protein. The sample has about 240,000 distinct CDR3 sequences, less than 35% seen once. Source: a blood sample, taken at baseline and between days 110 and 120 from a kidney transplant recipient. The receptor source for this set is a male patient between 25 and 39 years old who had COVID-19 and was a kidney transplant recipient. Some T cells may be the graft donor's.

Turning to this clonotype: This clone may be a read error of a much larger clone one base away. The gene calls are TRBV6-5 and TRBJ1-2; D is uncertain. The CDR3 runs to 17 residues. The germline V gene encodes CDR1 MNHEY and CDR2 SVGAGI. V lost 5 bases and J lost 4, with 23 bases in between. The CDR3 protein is CASSAVWECRKAYGYTF. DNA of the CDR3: TGTGCCAGCAGTGCAGTGTGGGAATGTAGAAAGGCCTATGGCTACACCTTC.

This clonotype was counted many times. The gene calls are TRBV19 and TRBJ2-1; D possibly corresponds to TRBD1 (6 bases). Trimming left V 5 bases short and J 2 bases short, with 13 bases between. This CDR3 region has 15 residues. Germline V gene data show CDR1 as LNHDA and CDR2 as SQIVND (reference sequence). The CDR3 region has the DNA TGTGCCAGTAGTGTCGGTAGGGACACCTACAATGAGCAGTTCTTC. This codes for CASSVGRDTYNEQFF.

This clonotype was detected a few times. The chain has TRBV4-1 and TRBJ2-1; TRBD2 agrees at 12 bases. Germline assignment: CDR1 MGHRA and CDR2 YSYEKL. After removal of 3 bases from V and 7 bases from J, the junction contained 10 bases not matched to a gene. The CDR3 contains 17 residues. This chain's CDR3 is CASSHKSGLAGINEQFF. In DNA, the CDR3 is TGCGCCAGCAGCCATAAGTCGGGACTAGCGGGTATAAATGAGCAGTTCTTC.

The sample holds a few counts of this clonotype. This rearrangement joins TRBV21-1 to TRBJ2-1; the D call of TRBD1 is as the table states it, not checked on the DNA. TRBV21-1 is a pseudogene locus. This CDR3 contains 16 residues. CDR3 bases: TGTGCCAGCACAACCCCGGCCGGGACAGTCGACAATGAGCAGTTCTTC. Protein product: CASTTPAGTVDNEQFF.

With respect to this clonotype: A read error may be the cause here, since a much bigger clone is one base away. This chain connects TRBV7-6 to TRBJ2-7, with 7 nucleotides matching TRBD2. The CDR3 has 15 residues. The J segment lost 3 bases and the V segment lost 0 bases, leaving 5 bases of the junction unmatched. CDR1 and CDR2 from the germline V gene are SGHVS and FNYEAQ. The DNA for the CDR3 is TGTGCCAGCAGCTTAGCTTTCACGGGGGGCTACGAGCAGTACTTC. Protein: CASSLAFTGGYEQYF.

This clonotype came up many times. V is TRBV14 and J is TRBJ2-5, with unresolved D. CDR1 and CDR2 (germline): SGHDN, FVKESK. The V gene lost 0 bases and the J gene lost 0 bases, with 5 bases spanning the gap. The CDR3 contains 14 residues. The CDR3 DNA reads TGTGCCAGCAGCCAAGATTCGAACCAAGAGACCCAGTACTTC. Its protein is CASSQDSNQETQYF.

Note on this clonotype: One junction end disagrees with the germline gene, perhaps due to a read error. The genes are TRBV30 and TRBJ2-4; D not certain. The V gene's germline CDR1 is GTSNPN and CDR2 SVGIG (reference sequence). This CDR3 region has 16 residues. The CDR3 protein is CTWSDHFVIGKNIQYF. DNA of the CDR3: TGTACCTGGAGTGACCACTTCGTTATTGGCAAAAACATTCAGTACTTC.

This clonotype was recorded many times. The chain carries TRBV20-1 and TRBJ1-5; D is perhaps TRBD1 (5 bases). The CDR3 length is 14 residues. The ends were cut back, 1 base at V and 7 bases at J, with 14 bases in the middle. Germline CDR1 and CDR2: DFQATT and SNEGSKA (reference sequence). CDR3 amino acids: CSARGGGGPQPQHF. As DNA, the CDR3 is TGCAGTGCTAGAGGGGGGGGAGGGCCGCAGCCCCAGCATTTT.

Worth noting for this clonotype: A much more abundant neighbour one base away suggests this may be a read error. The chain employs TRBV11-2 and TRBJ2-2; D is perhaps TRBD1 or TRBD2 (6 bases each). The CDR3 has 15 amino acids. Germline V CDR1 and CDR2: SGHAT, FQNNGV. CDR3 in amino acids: CAGSHAGGLAGELFF. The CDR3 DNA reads TGTGCCGGCAGCCATGCTGGGGGGCTGGCCGGGGAGCTGTTTTTT.